What follows describes a single T cell receptor beta chain. Assay used: immunoSEQ multiplex PCR; TCRdb lists only in-frame clones, some missing. Among some 98,000 clones listed, more than 75% were seen once. These data belong to a study of OX40 agonist ivuxolimab in advanced cancers. V was clipped by 3 bases and J by 8 bases, with 7 bases between them. The CDR3 runs 11 residues. Looked up from germline, CDR1 is LNHDA and CDR2 is SQIVND (reference sequence). Here the sequenced sample was CD4+ or CD8+ T cells sorted from blood, taken in a trial of the OX40 agonist ivuxolimab. V and J are TRBV19 and TRBJ1-2; unclear D gene. This sequence was found in an adult with an advanced solid tumor such as melanoma, head and neck, liver or kidney cancer. CDR3 sequence reads: CASSIQAGYTF. In DNA, the CDR3 is TGTGCCAGTAGTATCCAGGCGGGCTACACCTTC.